This T cell receptor beta chain was captured in a study of HIV-infected patients and healthy controls. Broader study findings: In healthy controls, MAIT alpha CDR3s were common; in HIV+ repertoires, severely depleted. Compared with untreated HIV+ repertoires, healthy controls showed roughly threefold more distinct CDR3s and higher Shannon diversity.

Points on this clonotype: Antigen specificity is unknown.

The CDR3 has 15 amino acids. V dropped 3 bases and J dropped 1 base, with 12 bases sitting between them. Germline CDR1 is WSHSY and CDR2 is SAAADI. 400 to 550 ng RNA was reverse transcribed with alpha and beta constant-region primers. Alpha and beta chain libraries were made separately by chain-specific third strand synthesis with multiplexing indices. The SP2 site served as the priming point for second strand synthesis. The library had 12-nucleotide molecular identifiers formed by two random hexamers joined together. TCRdb reanalysed the 5' RACE reads using MiXCR and keeps one entry per CDR3 protein. Of 3,000 to 4,000 distinct CDR3 sequences in the sample, about 29% are singletons; the top ten hold 20%. Antiretroviral therapy had run roughly three months, about 14 weeks, before follow-up blood collection. No cell fractionation was done, so the repertoire covers all unsorted peripheral blood T cells.

The chain uses TRBV10-2 and TRBJ1-1, with D possibly TRBD1 on 5 matching bases. Specimen: blood, collected during antiretroviral therapy. The sequence was collected from an adult with HIV infection. CDR3 coding DNA: TGCGCCAGCAGTGAAGGGGCTTCCTGGAACACTGAAGCTTTCTTT. This translates into CASSEGASWNTEAFF.